A selection of T cell receptor beta chains follows, all from one sample in a study of control samples from healthy donors and cancer patients. Clones were sequenced by immunoSEQ multiplex PCR, and TCRdb holds only the in-frame ones, with some missing. The profile shows some 130,000 clones, approximately 90% of them singletons. Sequenced input: blood. The receptor source for this set is a woman in her twenties or thirties in good health. Both conserved end residues are part of each CDR3. The D gene is left open where the match is weak. Where a row states a size, it is once, few, many or the class of an expanded clone; other rows omit it.

V: TRBV6-5; size: NA; J: TRBJ1-1; D: TRBD1; DNA: TGTGCCAGCAGTCAGGGGGGAACTGAAGCTTTCTTT; CDR3: CASSQGGTEAFF
V: TRBV20-1; size: once; J: TRBJ2-5; D: TRBD2; DNA: TGCAGTGCTAGTGGGGGGACTAGCGGAGGGCCGCTTCAAGAGACCCAGTACTTC; CDR3: CSASGGTSGGPLQETQYF
V: TRBV28; size: NA; J: TRBJ1-2; D: TRBD1; DNA: TGTGCCAGCAGTTTAGCCCTACAGGGGTACTACACCTTC; CDR3: CASSLALQGYYTF
V: TRBV6-5; size: NA; J: TRBJ1-5; D: NA; DNA: TGTGCCAGCAGTCGTACAGGGCAGCAGCCCCAGCATTTT; CDR3: CASSRTGQQPQHF
V: TRBV6-5; size: NA; J: TRBJ1-2; D: TRBD1; DNA: TGTGCCAGCAGTCCCCATCGACAGGGGGAAGGCACCTTC; CDR3: CASSPHRQGEGTF
V: TRBV28; size: NA; J: TRBJ1-5; D: NA; DNA: TGTGCCAGCACCCCGGGGAAGGGACAGCCCCAGCATTTT; CDR3: CASTPGKGQPQHF
V: TRBV19; size: NA; J: TRBJ2-2; D: TRBD2; DNA: TGTGCCAGTTCCCGGGCGGGGCCCCGGCTAGCGGGAGCCGGGGAGCTGTTTTTT; CDR3: CASSRAGPRLAGAGELFF
V: TRBV11-3; size: NA; J: TRBJ1-3; D: NA; DNA: TGTGCCAGCAGCCAGGGACCGTCTGGAAACACCATATATTTT; CDR3: CASSQGPSGNTIYF
V: TRBV30; size: few; J: TRBJ1-5; D: TRBD1; DNA: TGTGCCTGGAGTTCCGGGGGACAGGGCGAGAATCAGCCCCAGCATTTT; CDR3: CAWSSGGQGENQPQHF
V: TRBV5-1; size: NA; J: TRBJ2-7; D: TRBD2; DNA: TGCGCCAGCAGCTTGGTTTCTAGCGGGAGTGACGAGCAGTACTTC; CDR3: CASSLVSSGSDEQYF
V: TRBV24-1; size: few; J: TRBJ2-1; D: TRBD1; DNA: TGTGCCACCAGTGACCCCGGGACAGGGATTGATGAGCAGTTCTTC; CDR3: CATSDPGTGIDEQFF
V: TRBV10-3; size: NA; J: TRBJ2-7; D: NA; DNA: TGTGCCATCAGCCCGGGGACCTACGAGCAGTACTTC; CDR3: CAISPGTYEQYF
V: TRBV28; size: once; J: TRBJ2-2; D: TRBD2; DNA: TGTGCCAGCAGACCAGGGACTAGCGGGAACACCGGGGAGCTGTTTTTT; CDR3: CASRPGTSGNTGELFF
V: TRBV7-2; size: NA; J: TRBJ2-2; D: NA; DNA: TGTGCCAGCACCCCCTGGGCGGGATCCTTAAACACCGGGGAGCTGTTTTTT; CDR3: CASTPWAGSLNTGELFF
V: TRBV19; size: NA; J: TRBJ1-5; D: NA; DNA: TGTGCCAGTAGTATAGAGGAGTATAGCAATCAGCCCCAGCATTTT; CDR3: CASSIEEYSNQPQHF
V: TRBV5-1; size: NA; J: TRBJ2-5; D: TRBD2; DNA: TGCGCCAGCAGCGCCGGTATGGGACTAGCGGGAGGGGTTCCACCCAAAGAGACCCAGTACTTC; CDR3: CASSAGMGLAGGVPPKETQYF